The 14 T cell receptor beta chains presented below share a single source sample, sequenced in a study of tissue T cells after allogeneic stem cell transplantation. Sequencing was performed with immunoSEQ multiplex PCR; in TCRdb, only in-frame clones are kept and a portion is missing. The data show just under 10,000 clones, approximately 61% seen once. This sample comprised tissue from the jejunum, obtained at autopsy. The receptors here all came from a woman aged 18-49 years with breast cancer.

This chain links TRBV19 with TRBJ2-5, with D possibly matching TRBD2 (6 bases). Deletions cut 10 bases from V and 2 bases from J, with 14 bases between. Per the germline V gene, CDR1 is LNHDA and CDR2 is SQIVND (reference sequence). This CDR3 spans 13 amino acids. Written as DNA, the CDR3 is TGTGCCACTTCTCCCGGGGGACAAGAGACCCAGTACTTC. Amino acids: CATSPGGQETQYF.

The chain employs TRBV5-5 and TRBJ2-3, with 10 bases fitting TRBD2. V gave up 5 bases and J gave up 7 bases; unmatched junction bases: 10. Per the germline V gene, CDR1 is SGHKS and CDR2 is YYEKEE (reference sequence). The CDR3 is made up of 15 amino acids. The chain's CDR3 is CASRAGLAEDYTQYF. Written as DNA, the CDR3 is TGTGCCAGCAGGGCTGGACTAGCGGAAGATTATACGCAGTATTTT. Supplemented by reference TRBV5-5 and TRBJ2-3, the full variable domain reads DAGVTQSPTHLIKTRGQQVTLRCSPISGHKSVSWYQQVLGQGPQFIFQYYEKEERGRGNFPDRFSARQFPNYSSELNVNALLLGDSALYLCASRAGLAEDYTQYFGPGTRLTVL.

The chain carries TRBV6-7 and TRBJ2-2; TRBD1 agrees at 8 bases. TRBV6-7 is annotated as an ORF whose role is uncertain. V trimming: 0 bases; J trimming: 5 bases; junction bases outside the gene matches: 14. The length of the CDR3 is 19 residues. The CDR3 here is CASSYSYAGRTGKTGELFF. The CDR3 bases are TGTGCCAGCAGTTACTCATATGCGGGCCGGACAGGGAAGACCGGGGAGCTGTTTTTT.

A word on this clone: Other DNA sequences in this sample translate to the same CDR3. The genes are TRBV6-2 or TRBV6-3 and TRBJ2-7; D gene unclear. This CDR3 is built from 13 residues. The germline V gene has CDR1 MNHEY and CDR2 SVGEGT. V lost 2 bases and J lost 2, with 7 bases in between. CDR3 loop: CASSYVAAYEQYF. As DNA, the CDR3 is TGTGCCAGCAGTTACGTGGCGGCCTACGAGCAGTACTTC.

The chain carries TRBV15 and TRBJ2-3; tentatively, D is TRBD1 (5 bases). The germline V gene has CDR1 LNHNV and CDR2 YYDKDF (reference sequence). V shed 5 bases and J shed 2 bases, with 14 bases lying between them. This CDR3 comprises 15 residues. The CDR3 sequence: CATSLTTQDTDTQYF. The CDR3 nucleotides are TGTGCCACCAGCTTAACGACACAGGACACAGATACGCAGTATTTT.

The V and J genes are TRBV5-5 and TRBJ1-6; tentative D call: TRBD1 (6 bases). Germline CDR1 reads SGHKS; CDR2 reads YYEKEE (reference sequence). The V end lost 1 base, the J end lost 8 bases, and 7 bases lay between the germline ends. This CDR3 region has 13 residues. CDR3 sequence: CASSLQGHSPLHF. CDR3 DNA sequence: TGTGCCAGCAGCTTGCAGGGGCATTCACCCCTCCACTTT. Supplemented by reference TRBV5-5 and TRBJ1-6, the full variable domain reads DAGVTQSPTHLIKTRGQQVTLRCSPISGHKSVSWYQQVLGQGPQFIFQYYEKEERGRGNFPDRFSARQFPNYSSELNVNALLLGDSALYLCASSLQGHSPLHFGNGTRLTVT.

The chain employs TRBV5-6 and TRBJ2-7; 7 bases fit TRBD2. Germline values: CDR1 SGHDT, CDR2 YYEEEE. Trimming at V came to 0 bases and at J to 2 bases, leaving 14 bases not matched to a gene. The CDR3 consists of 18 residues. The CDR3 sequence: CASSLGLQGGLGPYEQYF. The CDR3 DNA follows: TGTGCCAGCAGCTTGGGGTTGCAGGGAGGGTTGGGTCCCTACGAGCAGTACTTC.

The V and J genes are TRBV4-2 and TRBJ1-3; 11 bases line up with TRBD1. The CDR3 has 14 residues. Germline V gene lookup returns CDR1 LGHNA and CDR2 YNFKEQ. V shed 2 bases, J shed 8 bases, and the junction held 2 bases outside the gene matches. CDR3 residues: CASSQPGQGDTIYF. CDR3 sequence (DNA): TGTGCCAGCAGCCAACCGGGACAGGGGGACACCATATATTTT.

This chain joins TRBV3-1 (or the pseudogene TRBV3-2) and TRBJ1-4, with 7 positions matching TRBD1. Germline CDR1 reads LGHDT; CDR2 reads YNNKEL (reference sequence). V lost 3 bases, J lost 3 bases, and 4 bases stayed unmatched. The CDR3 covers 15 residues. The DNA of the CDR3 is TGTGCCAGCAGCCAGATGACAGGGCCTAATGAAAAACTGTTTTTT. This encodes CASSQMTGPNEKLFF.

The chain carries TRBV7-9 and TRBJ1-2, with D unclear. Trimming left V 1 base short and J 4 bases short, with 4 bases between. This CDR3 comprises 12 residues. Germline V gene lookup returns CDR1 SEHNR and CDR2 FQNEAQ (reference sequence). CDR3 sequence: CASSLGGYGYTF. In DNA, the CDR3 is TGTGCCAGCAGCTTAGGAGGCTATGGCTACACCTTC.

J is TRBJ2-7 and V is TRBV3-1 (or the pseudogene TRBV3-2); TRBD1 matches at 9 bases. The germline V gene has CDR1 LGHDT and CDR2 YNNKEL (reference sequence). The ends lost 4 bases at V and 4 bases at J; junction bases unmatched: 11. The CDR3 loop spans 16 amino acids. The CDR3 nucleotides are TGTGCCAGCAGCCGTTCACTACCGGGACAGGGTTACGAGCAGTACTTC. This translates into CASSRSLPGQGYEQYF.

V and J are TRBV28 and TRBJ1-2; D is unresolved. CDR3 length: 13 residues. CDR1 is MDHEN and CDR2 is SYDVKM in the germline V gene. Trimming pared 2 bases from V and 2 bases from J, leaving 6 bases between. The CDR3 here is CASSLSGNYGYTF. The CDR3 coding sequence is TGTGCCAGCAGTTTAAGCGGGAACTATGGCTACACCTTC.

Turning to this clone: Other DNA sequences within the sample encode an identical CDR3. The rearrangement links TRBV6-2 or TRBV6-3 to TRBJ2-7; a possible D gene is TRBD2 (6 bases). This CDR3 spans 14 amino acids. Germline CDR1 reads MNHEY; CDR2 reads SVGEGT. With 2 bases removed from V and 3 bases from J, the gap between germline ends came to 11 bases. The CDR3 DNA reads as TGTGCCAGCAGTTACGTCGGGGGAGGCTACGAGCAGTACTTC. Its protein product is CASSYVGGGYEQYF.

V usage is TRBV18 and J usage is TRBJ1-1; the D gene is possibly TRBD1 (6 bases). The CDR3 has 15 amino acids. The V end was cut by 2 bases, the J end by 7 bases, with 17 bases between. CDR1 and CDR2 (germline): KGHSH, LQKENI. Here the CDR3 reads CASSPISTGPNEAFF. CDR3 nucleotide sequence: TGTGCCAGCTCACCAATCTCGACAGGTCCGAATGAAGCTTTCTTT.